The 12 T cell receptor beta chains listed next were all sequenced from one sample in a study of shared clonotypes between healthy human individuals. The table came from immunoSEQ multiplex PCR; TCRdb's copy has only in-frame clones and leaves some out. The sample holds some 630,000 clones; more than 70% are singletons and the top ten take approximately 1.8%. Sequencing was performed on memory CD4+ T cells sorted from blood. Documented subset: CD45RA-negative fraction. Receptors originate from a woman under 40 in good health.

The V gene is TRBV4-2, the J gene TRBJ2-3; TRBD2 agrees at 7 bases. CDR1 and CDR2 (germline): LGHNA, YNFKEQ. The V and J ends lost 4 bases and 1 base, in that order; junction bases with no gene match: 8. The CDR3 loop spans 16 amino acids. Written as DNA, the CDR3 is TGTGCCAGCAGCCTCCGAGCACGGGAGGGCACAGATACGCAGTATTTT. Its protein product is CASSLRAREGTDTQYF.

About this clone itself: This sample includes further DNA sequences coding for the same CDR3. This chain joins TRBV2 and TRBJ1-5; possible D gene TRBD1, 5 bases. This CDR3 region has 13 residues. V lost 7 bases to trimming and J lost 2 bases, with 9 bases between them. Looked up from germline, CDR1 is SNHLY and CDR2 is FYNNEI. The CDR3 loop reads CASNRDGNQPQHF. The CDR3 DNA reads TGTGCCAGCAACCGGGACGGCAATCAGCCCCAGCATTTT. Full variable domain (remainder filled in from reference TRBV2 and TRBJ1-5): EPEVTQTPSHQVTQMGQEVILRCVPISNHLYFYWYRQILGQKVEFLVSFYNNEISEKSEIFDDQFSVERPDGSNFTLKIRSTKLEDSAMYFCASNRDGNQPQHFGDGTRLSIL.

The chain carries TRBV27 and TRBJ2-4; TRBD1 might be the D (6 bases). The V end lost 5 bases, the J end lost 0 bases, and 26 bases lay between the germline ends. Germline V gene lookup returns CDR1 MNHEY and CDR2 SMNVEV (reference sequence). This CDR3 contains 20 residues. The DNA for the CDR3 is TGTGCCAGCAGTCCCCATGGGGGCCCCGGGGTAAAGCTAGCCAAAAACATTCAGTACTTC. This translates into CASSPHGGPGVKLAKNIQYF.

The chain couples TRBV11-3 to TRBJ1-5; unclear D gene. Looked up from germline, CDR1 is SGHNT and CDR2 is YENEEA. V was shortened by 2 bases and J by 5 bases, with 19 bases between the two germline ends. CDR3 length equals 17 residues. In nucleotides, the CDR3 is TGTGCCAGCAGCTTACAAACGAACCCAGGCATCTATCAGCCCCAGCATTTT. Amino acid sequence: CASSLQTNPGIYQPQHF.

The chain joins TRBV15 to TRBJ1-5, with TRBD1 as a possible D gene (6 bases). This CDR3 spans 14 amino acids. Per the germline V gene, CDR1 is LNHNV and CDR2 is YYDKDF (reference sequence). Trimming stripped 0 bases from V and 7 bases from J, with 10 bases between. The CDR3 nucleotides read TGTGCCACCAGCAGAGATCTGAGGGGGCAGCCCCAGCATTTT. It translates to CATSRDLRGQPQHF.

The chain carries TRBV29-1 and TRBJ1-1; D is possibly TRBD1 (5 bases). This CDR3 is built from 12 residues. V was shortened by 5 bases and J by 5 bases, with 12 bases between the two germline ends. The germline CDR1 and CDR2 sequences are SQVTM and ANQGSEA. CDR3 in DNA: TGCAGCGTTAGGGCAGGGCGAACTGAAGCTTTCTTT. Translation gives CSVRAGRTEAFF. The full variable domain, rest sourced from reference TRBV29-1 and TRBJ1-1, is SAVISQKPSRDICQRGTSLTIQCQVDSQVTMMFWYRQQPGQSLTLIATANQGSEATYESGFVIDKFPISRPNLTFSTLTVSNMSPEDSSIYLCSVRAGRTEAFFGQGTRLTVV.

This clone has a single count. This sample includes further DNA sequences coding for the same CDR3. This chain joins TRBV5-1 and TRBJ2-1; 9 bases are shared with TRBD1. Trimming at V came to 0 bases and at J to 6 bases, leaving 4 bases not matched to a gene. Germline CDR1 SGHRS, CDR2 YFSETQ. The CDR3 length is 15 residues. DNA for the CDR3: TGCGCCAGCAGCTTGGGGGACAGGGACGGCAATGAGCAGTTCTTC. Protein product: CASSLGDRDGNEQFF.

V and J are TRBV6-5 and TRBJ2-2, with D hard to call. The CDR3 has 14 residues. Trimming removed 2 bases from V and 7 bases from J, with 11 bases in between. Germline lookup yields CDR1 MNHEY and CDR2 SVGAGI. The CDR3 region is CASSYRPHGGELFF. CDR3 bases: TGTGCCAGCAGTTACCGGCCCCACGGCGGGGAGCTGTTTTTT.

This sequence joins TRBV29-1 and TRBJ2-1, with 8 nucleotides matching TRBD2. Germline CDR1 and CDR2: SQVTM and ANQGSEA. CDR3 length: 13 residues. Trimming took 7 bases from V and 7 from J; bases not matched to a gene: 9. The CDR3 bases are TGCAGCGCTTTTAGCGGGGAACGTAATGAGCAGTTCTTC. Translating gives CSAFSGERNEQFF.

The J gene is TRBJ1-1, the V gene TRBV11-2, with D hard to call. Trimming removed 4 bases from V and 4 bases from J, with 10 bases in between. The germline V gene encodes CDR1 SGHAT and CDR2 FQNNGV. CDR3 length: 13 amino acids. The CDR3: CASSYYRVTEAFF. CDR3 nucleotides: TGTGCCAGCAGCTATTATAGGGTCACTGAAGCTTTCTTT. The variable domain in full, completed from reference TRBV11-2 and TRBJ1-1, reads EAGVAQSPRYKIIEKRQSVAFWCNPISGHATLYWYQQILGQGPKLLIQFQNNGVVDDSQLPKDRFSAERLKGVDSTLKIQPAKLEDSAVYLCASSYYRVTEAFFGQGTRLTVV.

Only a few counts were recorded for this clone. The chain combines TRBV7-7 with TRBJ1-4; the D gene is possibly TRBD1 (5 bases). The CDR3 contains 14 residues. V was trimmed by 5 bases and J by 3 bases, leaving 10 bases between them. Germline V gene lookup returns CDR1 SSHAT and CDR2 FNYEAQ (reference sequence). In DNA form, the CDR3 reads TGTGCCAGCAGCGCGGGACCGGCTAATGAAAAACTGTTTTTT. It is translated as CASSAGPANEKLFF. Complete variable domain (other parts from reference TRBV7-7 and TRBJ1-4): GAGVSQSPRYKVTKRGQDVTLRCDPISSHATLYWYQQALGQGPEFLTYFNYEAQPDKSGLPSDRFSAERPEGSISTLTIQRTEQRDSAMYRCASSAGPANEKLFFGSGTQLSVL.

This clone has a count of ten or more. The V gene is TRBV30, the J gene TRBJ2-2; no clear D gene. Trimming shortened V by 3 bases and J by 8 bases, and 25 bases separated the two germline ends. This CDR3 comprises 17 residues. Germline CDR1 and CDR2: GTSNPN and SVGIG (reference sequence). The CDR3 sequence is CAWRLIYNGLMGGELFF. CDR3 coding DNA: TGTGCCTGGAGGCTCATATACAACGGCCTCATGGGTGGGGAGCTGTTTTTT. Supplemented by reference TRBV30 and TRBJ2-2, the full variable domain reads SQTIHQWPATLVQPVGSPLSLECTVEGTSNPNLYWYRQAAGRGLQLLFYSVGIGQISSEVPQNLSASRPQDRQFILSSKKLLLSDSGFYLCAWRLIYNGLMGGELFFGEGSRLTVL.